This is a list of T cell receptor beta chains from one sample in a study of T cells in Graves' hyperthyroidism and ophthalmopathy. TCRdb itself ran the multiplex PCR reads through MiXCR, one entry per CDR3 protein. The sample lists about 400,000 distinct CDR3 sequences, around 25% occurring once. The sequenced sample consisted of blood. These receptors were obtained from a man in his forties or fifties with Graves' hyperthyroidism. The CDR3 runs from the conserved cysteine through the conserved F or W. Fields, in order: D gene, V gene, clone size, J gene, CDR3 protein, CDR3 DNA. D genes are given only for firm matches. Clone size is given for some rows only: seen once, a few or many times, or a class if the clone is expanded.

TRBD1	TRBV29-1	few	TRBJ1-2	CSAQSYRGDGYTF	TGCAGCGCCCAATCTTACAGGGGTGATGGCTACACCTTC
NA	TRBV28	few	TRBJ2-7	CASSLGVTAINYEQYF	TGTGCCAGCAGCCTGGGTGTTACGGCGATTAACTACGAGCAGTACTTC
NA	TRBV20-1	many	TRBJ2-7	CSARGASSYEQYF	TGCAGTGCTAGAGGGGCTTCTTCCTACGAGCAGTACTTC
TRBD1	TRBV27	few	TRBJ2-7	CASSPWTGGGYEQYF	TGTGCCAGCAGTCCATGGACAGGGGGAGGGTACGAGCAGTACTTC
NA	TRBV28	NA	TRBJ1-1	CASTPLSRTEAFF	TGTGCCAGCACCCCCTTATCCCGGACTGAAGCTTTCTTT
NA	TRBV6-1	NA	TRBJ1-1	CASSDAGANTEAFF	TGTGCCAGCAGTGATGCCGGGGCGAACACTGAAGCTTTCTTT
NA	TRBV11-3	many	TRBJ1-5	CASSPSPGQPQHF	TGTGCCAGCAGCCCTTCCCCAGGTCAGCCCCAGCATTTT
NA	TRBV5-6	NA	TRBJ2-7	CASSPLGGGTYEQYF	TGTGCCAGCAGCCCTCTGGGGGGAGGAACCTACGAGCAGTACTTC
TRBD2	TRBV27	many	TRBJ2-3	CASSKLAASTDTQYF	TGTGCCAGCAGCAAACTAGCGGCAAGCACAGATACGCAGTATTTT
NA	TRBV9	NA	TRBJ2-1	CASSPPPGSYNEQFF	TGTGCCAGCAGCCCCCCCCCGGGATCCTACAATGAGCAGTTCTTC
TRBD2	TRBV27	many	TRBJ2-7	CASSLTASGRAEQYF	TGTGCCAGCAGTTTAACGGCTAGCGGGAGGGCCGAGCAGTACTTC
TRBD1	TRBV15	NA	TRBJ2-7	CATSGDRASYEQYF	TGTGCCACCAGCGGGGACAGGGCATCCTACGAGCAGTACTTC
NA	TRBV28	many	TRBJ2-3	CASSSGSQQGDTQYF	TGTGCCAGCAGCTCCGGGTCCCAGCAGGGAGATACGCAGTATTTT
NA	TRBV2	few	TRBJ2-7	CASSEEGHEQYF	TGTGCCAGCAGTGAAGAGGGCCACGAGCAGTACTTC
NA	TRBV2	many	TRBJ2-7	CASSAEALPYEQYF	TGTGCCAGCAGTGCGGAGGCCCTACCCTACGAGCAGTACTTC
NA	TRBV2	few	TRBJ1-2	CASSDLTLYYGYTF	TGTGCCAGCAGTGACCTCACACTGTACTATGGCTACACCTTC
TRBD2	TRBV24-1	many	TRBJ2-1	CATSDQSTGTSGINEQFF	TGTGCCACCAGTGATCAATCCACCGGGACTAGCGGGATCAATGAGCAGTTCTTC
TRBD1	TRBV18	few	TRBJ1-2	CASSPRQGDFNYGYTF	TGTGCCAGCTCACCACGACAGGGCGATTTCAACTATGGCTACACCTTC
TRBD1	TRBV5-1	NA	TRBJ2-7	CASSPSGQGPYEQYF	TGCGCCAGCAGCCCGTCCGGACAGGGGCCCTACGAGCAGTACTTC
TRBD1	TRBV2	NA	TRBJ1-1	CASSGYRGGDEAFF	TGTGCCAGCAGTGGTTACAGGGGCGGAGATGAAGCTTTCTTT
TRBD2	TRBV7-3	many	TRBJ2-5	CASSRTSGETQYF	TGTGCCAGCAGCCGTACTAGCGGGGAGACCCAGTACTTC
NA	TRBV5-6	NA	TRBJ2-3	CASSHRDTQYF	TGTGCCAGCAGCCACCGGGATACGCAGTATTTT
NA	TRBV24-1	many	TRBJ2-5	CATSDLLGGLETQYF	TGTGCCACCAGTGATTTGTTGGGGGGACTAGAGACCCAGTACTTC
NA	TRBV7-8	NA	TRBJ2-1	CASSFGPNEQFF	TGTGCCAGCAGCTTCGGTCCGAATGAGCAGTTCTTC
NA	TRBV5-1	few	TRBJ2-7	CASSQDSLQEGYEQYF	TGCGCCAGCAGCCAGGACAGTCTCCAAGAAGGGTACGAGCAGTACTTC
NA	TRBV4-1	NA	TRBJ1-2	CASSPSLENYGYTF	TGCGCCAGCAGCCCGAGCTTAGAAAACTATGGCTACACCTTC
NA	TRBV29-1	NA	TRBJ2-2	CSVVGQPNTGELFF	TGCAGCGTTGTAGGGCAACCGAACACCGGGGAGCTGTTTTTT
TRBD1	TRBV28	many	TRBJ2-3	CASSPIKTGRTTDTQYF	TGTGCCAGCAGTCCCATCAAGACAGGGAGAACCACAGATACGCAGTATTTT
NA	TRBV3-1	NA	TRBJ2-5	CASSTAGLETQYF	TGTGCCAGCAGCACCGCGGGGCTAGAGACCCAGTACTTC
TRBD1	TRBV12-3/TRBV12-4	NA	TRBJ1-6	CASSALQGGNSPLHF	TGTGCCAGCAGCGCGCTACAGGGGGGCAATTCACCCCTCCACTTT
TRBD2	TRBV7-3	many	TRBJ2-1	CASSSQYSGRAYNEQFF	TGTGCCAGCAGCTCCCAATATAGCGGGAGGGCCTACAATGAGCAGTTCTTC
NA	TRBV6-1	NA	TRBJ1-2	CASSDEGYSYGYTF	TGTGCCAGCAGTGACGAAGGGTATAGCTATGGCTACACCTTC
TRBD2	TRBV7-2	NA	TRBJ2-3	CASRSQLAGDEYF	TGTGCCAGCAGATCCCAACTAGCGGGAGACGAGTATTTT
TRBD2	TRBV24-1	few	TRBJ2-1	CATSDSSSGRVDEQFF	TGTGCCACCAGTGATTCCTCTAGCGGGAGAGTTGATGAGCAGTTCTTC
TRBD1	TRBV11-1	many	TRBJ2-1	CASSPDRVTFQSSYNEQFF	TGTGCCAGCAGCCCCGACAGGGTAACGTTCCAGAGCTCCTACAATGAGCAGTTCTTC
TRBD1	TRBV2	NA	TRBJ2-1	CASSSRTGFEQFF	TGTGCCAGCAGTTCCCGGACAGGGTTCGAGCAGTTCTTC
TRBD1	TRBV6-5	few	TRBJ1-6	CASSYSGTGANSPLHF	TGTGCCAGCAGTTACTCCGGGACAGGGGCGAATTCACCCCTCCACTTT
NA	TRBV5-6	few	TRBJ2-5	CASSLLGTNQETQYF	TGTGCCAGCAGCTTACTCGGGACGAACCAAGAGACCCAGTACTTC
TRBD1	TRBV7-8	many	TRBJ2-7	CASSGGQSWAYEQYF	TGTGCCAGCAGCGGGGGACAGAGTTGGGCCTACGAGCAGTACTTC
NA	TRBV3-1	few	TRBJ2-6	CASSLRPQSSGANVLTF	TGTGCCAGCAGCCTCCGTCCCCAGAGCTCTGGGGCCAACGTCCTGACTTTC
NA	TRBV20-1	many	TRBJ2-7	CSARELGVPSGEQYF	TGCAGTGCTAGAGAGTTAGGAGTCCCCTCGGGGGAGCAGTACTTC
TRBD1	TRBV20-1	NA	TRBJ1-2	CSATGQGHRYGYTF	TGCAGTGCTACCGGACAGGGGCATCGCTATGGCTACACCTTC